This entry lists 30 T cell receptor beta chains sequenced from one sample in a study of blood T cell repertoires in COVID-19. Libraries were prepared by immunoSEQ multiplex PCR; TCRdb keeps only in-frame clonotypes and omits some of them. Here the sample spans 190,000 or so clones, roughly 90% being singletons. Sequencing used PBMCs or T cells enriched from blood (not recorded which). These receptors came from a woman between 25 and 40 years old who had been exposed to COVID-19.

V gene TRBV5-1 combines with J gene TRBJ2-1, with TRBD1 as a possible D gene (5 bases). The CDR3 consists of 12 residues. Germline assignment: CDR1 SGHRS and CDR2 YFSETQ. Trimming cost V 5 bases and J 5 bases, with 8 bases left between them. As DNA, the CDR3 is TGCGCCAGCAGGGACAACAACAATGAGCAGTTCTTC. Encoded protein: CASRDNNNEQFF.

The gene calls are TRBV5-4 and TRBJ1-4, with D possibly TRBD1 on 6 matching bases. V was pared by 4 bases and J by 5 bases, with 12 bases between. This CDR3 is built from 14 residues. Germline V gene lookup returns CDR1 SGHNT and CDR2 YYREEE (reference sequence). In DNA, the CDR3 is TGTGCCAGCAGCGCGACAGGAGTAAATGAAAAACTGTTTTTT. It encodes CASSATGVNEKLFF. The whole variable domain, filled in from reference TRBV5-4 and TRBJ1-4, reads ETGVTQSPTHLIKTRGQQVTLRCSSQSGHNTVSWYQQALGQGPQFIFQYYREEENGRGNFPPRFSGLQFPNYSSELNVNALELDDSALYLCASSATGVNEKLFFGSGTQLSVL.

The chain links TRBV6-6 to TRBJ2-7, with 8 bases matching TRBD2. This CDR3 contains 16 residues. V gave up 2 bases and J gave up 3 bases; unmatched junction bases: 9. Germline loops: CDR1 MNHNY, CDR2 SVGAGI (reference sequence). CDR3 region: CASSYVASGPGYEQYF. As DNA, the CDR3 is TGTGCCAGCAGTTACGTGGCTAGCGGGCCAGGCTACGAGCAGTACTTC.

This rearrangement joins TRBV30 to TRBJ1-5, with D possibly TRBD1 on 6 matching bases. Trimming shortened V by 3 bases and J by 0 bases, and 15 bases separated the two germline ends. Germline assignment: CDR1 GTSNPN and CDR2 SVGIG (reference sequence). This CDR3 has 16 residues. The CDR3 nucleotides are TGTGCCTGGAGCCGGGGGGGGGCGACTAGCAATCAGCCCCAGCATTTT. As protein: CAWSRGGATSNQPQHF.

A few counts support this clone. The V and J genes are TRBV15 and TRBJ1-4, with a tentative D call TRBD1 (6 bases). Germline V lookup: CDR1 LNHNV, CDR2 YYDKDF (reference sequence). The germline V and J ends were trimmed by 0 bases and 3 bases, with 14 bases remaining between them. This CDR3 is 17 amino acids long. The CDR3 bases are TGTGCCACCAGCAGAGATCGTGGGGCAGGGGCTAATGAAAAACTGTTTTTT. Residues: CATSRDRGAGANEKLFF.

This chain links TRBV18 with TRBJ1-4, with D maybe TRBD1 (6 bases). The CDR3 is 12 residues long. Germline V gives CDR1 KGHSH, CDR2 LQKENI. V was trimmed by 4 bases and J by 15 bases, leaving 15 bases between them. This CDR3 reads CASSQDSGVLFF. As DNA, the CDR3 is TGTGCCAGCTCACAGGACAGCGGGGTATTGTTTTTT.

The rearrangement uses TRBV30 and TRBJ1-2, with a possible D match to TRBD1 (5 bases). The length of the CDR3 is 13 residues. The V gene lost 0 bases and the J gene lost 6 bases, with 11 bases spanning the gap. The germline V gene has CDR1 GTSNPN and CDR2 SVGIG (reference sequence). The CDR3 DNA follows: TGTGCCTGGAGTGTACGCGGGGGGAATGGCTACACCTTC. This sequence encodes CAWSVRGGNGYTF.

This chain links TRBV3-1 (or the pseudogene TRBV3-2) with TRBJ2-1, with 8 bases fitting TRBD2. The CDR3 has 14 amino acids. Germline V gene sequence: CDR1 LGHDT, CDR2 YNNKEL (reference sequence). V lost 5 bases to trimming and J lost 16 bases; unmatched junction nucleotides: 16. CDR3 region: CASSSEVAGNLPFF. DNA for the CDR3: TGTGCCAGCAGCTCGGAGGTAGCGGGGAACCTGCCCTTCTTC.

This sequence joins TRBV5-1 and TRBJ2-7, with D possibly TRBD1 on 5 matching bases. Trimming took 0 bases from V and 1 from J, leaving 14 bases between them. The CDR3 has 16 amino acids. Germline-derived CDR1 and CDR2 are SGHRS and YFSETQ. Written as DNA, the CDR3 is TGCGCCAGCAGCTTGGCCGGGCTGACAGCTTCCTACGAGCAGTACTTC. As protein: CASSLAGLTASYEQYF.

The DNA for the CDR3 is TGCGCCAGCAGCCATGGGGGGGGCGGGGGTGGCACAGATACGCAGTATTTT. This encodes CASSHGGGGGGTDTQYF. The chain uses TRBV4-1 and TRBJ2-3, with TRBD2 as a possible D gene (7 bases). CDR1 MGHRA and CDR2 YSYEKL come from the germline V gene. V was trimmed by 3 bases and J by 1 base, leaving 17 bases between them. The CDR3 totals 17 residues.

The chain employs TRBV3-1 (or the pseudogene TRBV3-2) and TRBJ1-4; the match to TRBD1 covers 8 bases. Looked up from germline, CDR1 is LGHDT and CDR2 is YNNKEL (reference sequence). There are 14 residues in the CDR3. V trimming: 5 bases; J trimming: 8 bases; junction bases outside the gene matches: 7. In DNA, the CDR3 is TGTGCCAGCAGCATCAGGGGGCGAGTGGAAAAACTGTTTTTT. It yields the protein CASSIRGRVEKLFF.

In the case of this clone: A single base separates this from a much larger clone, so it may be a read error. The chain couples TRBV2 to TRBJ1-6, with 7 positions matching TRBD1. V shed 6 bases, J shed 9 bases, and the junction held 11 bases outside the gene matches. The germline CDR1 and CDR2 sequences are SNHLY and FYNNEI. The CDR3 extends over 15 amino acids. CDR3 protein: CASRSGQDFVSPLHF. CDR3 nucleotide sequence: TGTGCCAGCAGATCCGGACAGGATTTTGTTTCACCCCTCCACTTT. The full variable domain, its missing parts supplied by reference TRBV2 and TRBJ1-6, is EPEVTQTPSHQVTQMGQEVILRCVPISNHLYFYWYRQILGQKVEFLVSFYNNEISEKSEIFDDQFSVERPDGSNFTLKIRSTKLEDSAMYFCASRSGQDFVSPLHFGNGTRLTVT.

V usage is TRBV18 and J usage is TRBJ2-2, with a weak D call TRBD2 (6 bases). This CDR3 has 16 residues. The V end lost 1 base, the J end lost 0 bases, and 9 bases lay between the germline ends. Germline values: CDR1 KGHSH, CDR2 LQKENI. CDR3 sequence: CASSPLPGANTGELFF. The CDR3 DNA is TGTGCCAGCTCACCACTTCCGGGGGCGAACACCGGGGAGCTGTTTTTT.

For the CDR3, the DNA is TGTGCCAGCTCACCACCCCCGACAGCCAACTCTGGAAACACCATATATTTT. Translation: CASSPPPTANSGNTIYF. This rearrangement joins TRBV18 to TRBJ1-3; TRBD1 might be the D (5 bases). The V end lost 0 bases, the J end lost 0 bases, and 12 bases lay between the germline ends. Germline assignment: CDR1 KGHSH and CDR2 LQKENI. The CDR3 sequence is 17 residues long.

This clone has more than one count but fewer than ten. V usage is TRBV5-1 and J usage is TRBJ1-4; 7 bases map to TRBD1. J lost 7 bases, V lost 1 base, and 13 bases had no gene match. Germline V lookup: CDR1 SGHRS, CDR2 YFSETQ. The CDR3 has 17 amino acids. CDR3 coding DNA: TGCGCCAGCAGCTTGAGGGGGCAGCACCGAGAGGGTGAAAAACTGTTTTTT. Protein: CASSLRGQHREGEKLFF.

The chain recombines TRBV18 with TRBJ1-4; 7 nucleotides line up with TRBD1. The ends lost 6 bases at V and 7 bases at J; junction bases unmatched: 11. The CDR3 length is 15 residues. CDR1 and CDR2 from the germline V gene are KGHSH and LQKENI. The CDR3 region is CASSQTTGIFEKLFF. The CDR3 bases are TGTGCCAGCTCGCAGACGACAGGGATATTTGAAAAACTGTTTTTT.

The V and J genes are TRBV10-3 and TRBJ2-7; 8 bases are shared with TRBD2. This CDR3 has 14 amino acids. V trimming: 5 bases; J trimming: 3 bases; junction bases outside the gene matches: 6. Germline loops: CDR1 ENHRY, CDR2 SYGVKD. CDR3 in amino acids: CAISSDGGGYEQYF. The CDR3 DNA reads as TGTGCCATCAGTTCCGACGGGGGGGGCTACGAGCAGTACTTC.

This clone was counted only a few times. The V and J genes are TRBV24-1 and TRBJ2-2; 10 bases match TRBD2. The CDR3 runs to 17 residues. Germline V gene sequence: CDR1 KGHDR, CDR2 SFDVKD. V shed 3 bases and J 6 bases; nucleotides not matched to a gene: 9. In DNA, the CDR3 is TGTGCCACCAGTGATAGGGCACTAGCGGGGTTGGCCGGGGAGCTGTTTTTT. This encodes CATSDRALAGLAGELFF.

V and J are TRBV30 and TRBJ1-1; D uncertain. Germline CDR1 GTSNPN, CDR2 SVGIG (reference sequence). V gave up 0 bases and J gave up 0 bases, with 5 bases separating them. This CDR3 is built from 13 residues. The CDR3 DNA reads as TGTGCCTGGAGTGTAATCATGAACACTGAAGCTTTCTTT. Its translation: CAWSVIMNTEAFF.

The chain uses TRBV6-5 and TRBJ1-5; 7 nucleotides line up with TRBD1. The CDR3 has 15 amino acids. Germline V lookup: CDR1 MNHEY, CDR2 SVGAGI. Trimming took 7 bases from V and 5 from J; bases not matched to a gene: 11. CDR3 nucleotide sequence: TGTGCCAGCAAGGGGGGACAGCCCGCCGATCAGCCCCAGCATTTT. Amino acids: CASKGGQPADQPQHF.

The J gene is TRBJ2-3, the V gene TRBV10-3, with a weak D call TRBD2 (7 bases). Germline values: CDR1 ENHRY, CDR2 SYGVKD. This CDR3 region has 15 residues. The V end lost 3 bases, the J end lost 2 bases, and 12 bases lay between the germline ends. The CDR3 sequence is CAISEGGGITDTQYF. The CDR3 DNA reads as TGTGCCATCAGTGAAGGGGGGGGCATCACAGATACGCAGTATTTT.

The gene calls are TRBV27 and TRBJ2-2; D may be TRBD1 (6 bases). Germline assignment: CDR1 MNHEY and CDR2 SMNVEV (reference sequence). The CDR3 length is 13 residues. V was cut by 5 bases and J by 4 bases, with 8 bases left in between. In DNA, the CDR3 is TGTGCCAGCAGTCCACAGGGCACCGGGGAGCTGTTTTTT. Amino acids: CASSPQGTGELFF.

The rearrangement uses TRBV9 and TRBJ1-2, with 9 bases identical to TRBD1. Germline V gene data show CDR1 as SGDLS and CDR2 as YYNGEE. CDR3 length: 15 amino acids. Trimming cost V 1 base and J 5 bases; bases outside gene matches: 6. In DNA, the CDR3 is TGTGCCAGCAGCGTACCGGGACAGGGATCGTATGGCTACACCTTC. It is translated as CASSVPGQGSYGYTF. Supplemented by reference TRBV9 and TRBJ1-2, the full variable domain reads DSGVTQTPKHLITATGQRVTLRCSPRSGDLSVYWYQQSLDQGLQFLIQYYNGEERAKGNILERFSAQQFPDLHSELNLSSLELGDSALYFCASSVPGQGSYGYTFGSGTRLTVV.

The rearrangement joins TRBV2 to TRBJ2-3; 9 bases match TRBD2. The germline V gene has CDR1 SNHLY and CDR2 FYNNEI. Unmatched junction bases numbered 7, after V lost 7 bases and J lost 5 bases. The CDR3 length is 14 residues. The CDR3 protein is CASMERGVGDTQYF. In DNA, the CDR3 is TGTGCCAGCATGGAGCGGGGGGTCGGAGATACGCAGTATTTT.

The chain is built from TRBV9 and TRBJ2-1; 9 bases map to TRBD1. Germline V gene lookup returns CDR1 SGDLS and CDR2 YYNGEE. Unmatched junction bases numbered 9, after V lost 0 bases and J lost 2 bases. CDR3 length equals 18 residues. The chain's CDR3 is CASSVVGIRDRAYNEQFF. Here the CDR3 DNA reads TGTGCCAGCAGCGTAGTTGGGATAAGGGACAGGGCCTACAATGAGCAGTTCTTC.

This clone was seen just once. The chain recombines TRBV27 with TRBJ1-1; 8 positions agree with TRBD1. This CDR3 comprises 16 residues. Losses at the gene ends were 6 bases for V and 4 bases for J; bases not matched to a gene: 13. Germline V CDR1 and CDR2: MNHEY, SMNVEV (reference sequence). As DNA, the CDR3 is TGTGCCAGCAGCCGTACAGGGGGGTCTGGGGGCACTGAAGCTTTCTTT. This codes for CASSRTGGSGGTEAFF.

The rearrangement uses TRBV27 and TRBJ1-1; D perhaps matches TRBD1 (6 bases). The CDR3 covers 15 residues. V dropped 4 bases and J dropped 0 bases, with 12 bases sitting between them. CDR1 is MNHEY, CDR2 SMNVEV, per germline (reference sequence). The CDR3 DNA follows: TGTGCCAGCAGTTCTCGACAGGTTTTGAACACTGAAGCTTTCTTT. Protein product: CASSSRQVLNTEAFF.

The CDR3 here is CASRTSGGPGKNIQYF. CDR3 DNA sequence: TGCGCCAGCAGGACTAGCGGGGGGCCGGGCAAAAACATTCAGTACTTC. The V gene is TRBV5-1, the J gene TRBJ2-4; 13 bases fit TRBD2. Germline-derived CDR1 and CDR2 are SGHRS and YFSETQ. This CDR3 has 16 residues. Germline trimming cut 5 bases from V and 3 bases from J; bases unmatched to any gene: 5. The full variable domain, with the rest looked up from reference TRBV5-1 and TRBJ2-4, is KAGVTQTPRYLIKTRGQQVTLSCSPISGHRSVSWYQQTPGQGLQFLFEYFSETQRNKGNFPGRFSGRQFSNSRSEMNVSTLELGDSALYLCASRTSGGPGKNIQYFGAGTRLSVL.

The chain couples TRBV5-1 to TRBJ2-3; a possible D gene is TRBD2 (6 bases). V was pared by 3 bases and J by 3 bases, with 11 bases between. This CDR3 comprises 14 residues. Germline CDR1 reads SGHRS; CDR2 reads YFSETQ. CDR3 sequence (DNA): TGCGCCAGCAGCTCCGGTGGGGGGACAGATACGCAGTATTTT. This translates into CASSSGGGTDTQYF.

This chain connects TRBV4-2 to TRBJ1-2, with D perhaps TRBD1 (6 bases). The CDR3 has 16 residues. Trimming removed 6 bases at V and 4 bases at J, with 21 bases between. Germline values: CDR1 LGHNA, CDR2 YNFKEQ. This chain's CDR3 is CASRKTGGSLGYGYTF. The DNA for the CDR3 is TGTGCCAGCAGAAAAACGGGGGGCTCGTTAGGCTATGGCTACACCTTC.